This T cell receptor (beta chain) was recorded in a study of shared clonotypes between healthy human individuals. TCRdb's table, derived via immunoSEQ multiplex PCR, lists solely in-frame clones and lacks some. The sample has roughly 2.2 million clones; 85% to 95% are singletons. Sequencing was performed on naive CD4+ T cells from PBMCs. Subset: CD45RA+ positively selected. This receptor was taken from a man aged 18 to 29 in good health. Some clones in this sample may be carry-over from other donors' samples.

The CDR3 nucleotides are TGTGCCAGTAGTATACGGAGTAGGGAGACCCAGTACTTC. Translating it yields CASSIRSRETQYF. This chain uses TRBV19 with TRBJ2-5; D is ambiguous. CDR1 is LNHDA and CDR2 is SQIVND in the germline V gene (reference sequence). V gave up 2 bases and J gave up 5 bases, with 9 bases separating them. The CDR3 covers 13 residues.